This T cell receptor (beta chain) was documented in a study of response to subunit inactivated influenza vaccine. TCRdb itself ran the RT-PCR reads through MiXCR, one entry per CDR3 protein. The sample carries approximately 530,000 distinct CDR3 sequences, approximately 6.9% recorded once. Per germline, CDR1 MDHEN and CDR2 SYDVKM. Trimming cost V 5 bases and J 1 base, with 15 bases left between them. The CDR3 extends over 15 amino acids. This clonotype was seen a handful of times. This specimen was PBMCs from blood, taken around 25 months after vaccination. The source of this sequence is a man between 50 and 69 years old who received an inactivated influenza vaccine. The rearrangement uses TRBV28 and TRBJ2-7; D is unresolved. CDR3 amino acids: CASSAETLGSYEQYF. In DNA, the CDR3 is TGTGCCAGCAGTGCCGAGACCCTAGGGTCCTACGAGCAGTACTTC.